These 32 T cell receptor beta chains were sequenced from one sample in a study of CD8+CD57+ T cells in acquired aplastic anemia. Before being chosen for sequencing, patients had shown CD8+CD57+ cell expansion by flow cytometry. TCR beta VDJ combinations and CDR3 sequences were profiled from genomic DNA. Each CDR3 protein is one row after TCRdb ran MiXCR on the reads. The sample has a few hundred thousand distinct CDR3 sequences; 56% are singletons. The source material was sorted CD4+, CD8+, or CD8+CD57+ T cells (not recorded which) from PBMCs. The source of these receptors is a human donor with aplastic anemia.

The rearrangement joins TRBV20-1 to TRBJ2-3; 10 nucleotides agree with TRBD1. This CDR3 comprises 15 residues. The V gene end was trimmed by 5 bases and the J gene end by 0 bases; junction bases not matched to a gene: 5. CDR1 is DFQATT, CDR2 SNEGSKA, per germline (reference sequence). The CDR3 DNA reads TGCAGTGCTGAGACAGGGGGCGGGAGCACAGATACGCAGTATTTT. Its translation: CSAETGGGSTDTQYF.

A few counts support this clonotype. The rearrangement joins TRBV10-2 to TRBJ2-2; D not certain. CDR3 size: 14 residues. The V gene lost 10 bases and the J gene lost 5 bases, with 17 bases spanning the gap. Looked up from germline, CDR1 is WSHSY and CDR2 is SAAADI. This chain's CDR3 is CATTLGRLTGELFF. CDR3 nucleotide sequence: TGCGCCACCACCCTAGGAAGGCTAACCGGGGAGCTGTTTTTT.

The chain joins TRBV12-3 or TRBV12-4 to TRBJ2-3; no clear D. The V gene lost 0 bases and the J gene lost 5 bases, with 6 bases spanning the gap. The CDR3 totals 13 residues. CDR3 nucleotide sequence: TGTGCCAGCAGTTTAGCCGCCTTAGATACGCAGTATTTT. Encoded protein: CASSLAALDTQYF.

The chain is built from TRBV2 and TRBJ2-1; TRBD2 agrees at 13 bases. Germline trimming cut 4 bases from V and 9 bases from J; bases unmatched to any gene: 6. CDR1 is SNHLY and CDR2 is FYNNEI in the germline V gene. The CDR3 consists of 15 residues. The CDR3 reads CASSGWTSGSAEQFF. CDR3 sequence (DNA): TGTGCCAGCAGTGGATGGACTAGCGGGAGCGCTGAGCAGTTCTTC.

The genes are TRBV29-1 and TRBJ1-2; 7 positions match TRBD1. The trim removed 5 bases at V and 8 bases at J, leaving 2 bases unmatched. The CDR3 is 10 residues long. Germline V CDR1 and CDR2: SQVTM, ANQGSEA. The CDR3 sequence: CSVRTGGYTF. CDR3 sequence (DNA): TGCAGCGTTCGGACAGGAGGCTACACCTTC.

The chain employs TRBV20-1 and TRBJ2-7; D gene unclear. CDR1 and CDR2 (germline): DFQATT, SNEGSKA (reference sequence). The CDR3 sequence is 13 residues long. V lost 3 bases, J lost 3 bases, and 12 bases lay in between. The CDR3 loop is CSASLGTVYEQYF. The CDR3 nucleotides are TGCAGTGCTAGTTTGGGTACCGTCTACGAGCAGTACTTC.

This sequence joins TRBV7-2 and TRBJ2-1; 7 bases are a match to TRBD1. Looked up from germline, CDR1 is SGHTA and CDR2 is FQGNSA. CDR3 length: 12 residues. The trim removed 6 bases at V and 9 bases at J, leaving 5 bases unmatched. CDR3 nucleotide sequence: TGTGCCAGCAGGGGGACAGTAAGTGAGCAGTTCTTC. Translating gives CASRGTVSEQFF. Combining the CDR3 with reference TRBV7-2 and TRBJ2-1 gives the whole variable domain GAGVSQSPSNKVTEKGKDVELRCDPISGHTALYWYRQSLGQGLEFLIYFQGNSAPDKSGLPSDRFSAERTGGSVSTLTIQRTQQEDSAVYLCASRGTVSEQFFGPGTRLTVL.

The J gene is TRBJ1-4, the V gene TRBV7-9; TRBD1 matches 7 bases. The germline V gene encodes CDR1 SEHNR and CDR2 FQNEAQ (reference sequence). The CDR3 extends over 15 amino acids. Losses at the gene ends were 4 bases for V and 0 bases for J; bases not matched to a gene: 2. CDR3 region: CASSWGTATNEKLFF. The DNA for the CDR3 is TGTGCCAGCAGCTGGGGGACAGCAACTAATGAAAAACTGTTTTTT. The variable domain in full, with the rest retrieved from reference TRBV7-9 and TRBJ1-4, is DTGVSQNPRHKITKRGQNVTFRCDPISEHNRLYWYRQTLGQGPEFLTYFQNEAQLEKSRLLSDRFSAERPKGSFSTLEIQRTEQGDSAMYLCASSWGTATNEKLFFGSGTQLSVL.

J is TRBJ2-7 and V is TRBV7-8; D may be TRBD2 (5 bases). Germline V gene data show CDR1 as SGHVS and CDR2 as FQNEAQ. This CDR3 is 16 amino acids long. The V gene lost 2 bases and the J gene lost 0 bases, with 14 bases spanning the gap. The CDR3 loop is CASSLTADWFSYEQYF. CDR3 coding DNA: TGTGCCAGCAGCTTAACCGCGGACTGGTTCTCCTACGAGCAGTACTTC.

A word on this clonotype: The CDR3 does not end in the conserved phenylalanine or tryptophan, so this is likely a read error. CDR3 loop: CASSLRGRGGGDTQYL. CDR3 nucleotides: TGTGCCAGCAGTCTAAGAGGCAGGGGCGGGGGAGATACGCAGTATCTT. V usage is TRBV3-1 and J usage is TRBJ2-3; D perhaps matches TRBD2 (7 bases). V was clipped by 6 bases and J by 5 bases, with 21 bases between them. In germline, CDR1 is LGHDT, CDR2 YNNKEL (reference sequence). CDR3 length equals 16 residues.

This clonotype was seen a handful of times. The chain links TRBV19 to TRBJ2-5; D remains ambiguous. Germline assignment: CDR1 LNHDA and CDR2 SQIVND (reference sequence). With 5 bases removed from V and 5 bases from J, the gap between germline ends came to 12 bases. The CDR3 contains 13 residues. This chain's CDR3 is CASSLSQRETQYF. As DNA, the CDR3 is TGTGCCAGTAGTTTAAGTCAAAGGGAGACCCAGTACTTC.

This clonotype was seen only a few times. The V call is TRBV19, the J call TRBJ2-2, with D possibly called TRBD1 or TRBD2 (6 bases each). The CDR3 has 16 amino acids. Germline loops: CDR1 LNHDA, CDR2 SQIVND (reference sequence). Trimming stripped 5 bases from V and 3 bases from J, with 16 bases between. The CDR3 is CASSLGGRMYTGELFF. CDR3 in DNA: TGTGCCAGTAGTCTAGGGGGGCGCATGTACACCGGGGAGCTGTTTTTT.

The chain uses TRBV10-3 and TRBJ2-7, with 10 bases identical to TRBD2. Germline CDR1 ENHRY, CDR2 SYGVKD. The CDR3 is 15 residues long. The V and J ends lost 8 bases and 7 bases, in that order; junction bases with no gene match: 14. The DNA for the CDR3 is TGTGCCATCGAGGATGGAGCGGGAGGGCCTCAGGAGCAGTACTTC. Translated, it gives CAIEDGAGGPQEQYF.

In regard to this clonotype: An end of the junction does not agree with germline; a read error may underlie this. The genes are TRBV5-1 and TRBJ2-2; D tentatively reads TRBD1 or TRBD2 (6 bases each). The length of the CDR3 is 18 residues. Germline-derived CDR1 and CDR2 are SGHRS and YFSETQ. As DNA, the CDR3 is TGCGCCAGCAGCTTGAAGCGAGGGGGAGGCATCAAGAACGGGGAGCTGGTTTTT. The encoded protein is CASSLKRGGGIKNGELVF.

The genes are TRBV14 and TRBJ1-1, with 8 bases identical to TRBD1. The CDR3 extends over 15 amino acids. V shed 1 base and J 2 bases; nucleotides not matched to a gene: 3. Per the germline V gene, CDR1 is SGHDN and CDR2 is FVKESK. CDR3 nucleotides: TGTGCCAGCAGCCAAGCAGGGGGCGCAAACACTGAAGCTTTCTTT. It is translated as CASSQAGGANTEAFF.

This sequence joins TRBV20-1 and TRBJ1-6, with 10 bases fitting TRBD1. J gave up 9 bases and V 3 bases, and 5 bases lay outside the gene matches. This CDR3 has 14 amino acids. Germline-derived CDR1 and CDR2 are DFQATT and SNEGSKA (reference sequence). CDR3 nucleotide sequence: TGCAGTGCTAGGGGGACAGGGGAGATTTCACCCCTCCACTTT. This translates into CSARGTGEISPLHF.

As for this clonotype: A junction end diverges from the germline sequence, so it may reflect a read error. The chain has TRBV11-2 and TRBJ2-5, with 10 bases lining up with TRBD2. Germline assignment: CDR1 SGHAT and CDR2 FQNNGV. This CDR3 has 17 amino acids. The CDR3 DNA follows: TGTGCCGGCAGCTTAGGTTCTCTAGCGGGAGTATCAGAGACCCGGTACTTC. Its translation: CAGSLGSLAGVSETRYF.

The chain is built from TRBV7-2 and TRBJ2-7; no clear D. The CDR3 is made up of 16 amino acids. V was clipped by 5 bases and J by 2 bases, with 19 bases between them. Germline V CDR1 and CDR2: SGHTA, FQGNSA. CDR3 in amino acids: CASSPANDVGTYEQYF. CDR3 coding DNA: TGTGCCAGCAGCCCAGCTAATGATGTGGGGACCTACGAGCAGTACTTC.

The gene calls are TRBV29-1 and TRBJ2-7, with TRBD2 matching over 9 bases. The CDR3 is 13 amino acids. The germline gives CDR1 SQVTM, CDR2 ANQGSEA. V shed 8 bases, J shed 7 bases, and the junction held 12 bases outside the gene matches. Here the CDR3 reads CSLVVAGVGEQYF. The CDR3 bases are TGCAGCTTAGTGGTAGCGGGAGTCGGGGAGCAGTACTTC.

This clonotype was detected ten times or more. This chain joins TRBV20-1 and TRBJ1-1; tentatively, D is TRBD1 (5 bases). Germline CDR1 reads DFQATT; CDR2 reads SNEGSKA (reference sequence). The CDR3 loop spans 10 amino acids. The CDR3 here is CRAQGTEAFF. The CDR3, as DNA: TGCAGAGCCCAGGGTACTGAAGCTTTCTTT.

The CDR3 loop reads CASLSGLRADEAFF. CDR3 bases: TGTGCCAGCCTATCGGGCCTCAGGGCTGATGAAGCTTTCTTT. The rearrangement joins TRBV2 to TRBJ1-1, with D possibly being TRBD1 (5 bases). The CDR3 extends over 14 amino acids. V was pared by 8 bases and J by 7 bases, with 20 bases between. From germline, CDR1 is SNHLY and CDR2 FYNNEI.

This chain links TRBV7-2 with TRBJ2-5, with 11 nucleotides matching TRBD2. V was clipped by 4 bases and J by 6 bases; unmatched bases: 7. There are 15 residues in the CDR3. The germline V gene encodes CDR1 SGHTA and CDR2 FQGNSA. Written as DNA, the CDR3 is TGTGCCAGCAGCTCGGGGACTAGCGGTGTACAGACCCAGTACTTC. Its translation: CASSSGTSGVQTQYF.

CDR3 nucleotides: TGTGCCAGCAGCGTAGTCCCTTTTGAGGGAAACACCTTC. Translation gives CASSVVPFEGNTF. The rearrangement links TRBV9 to TRBJ1-2; D is unresolved. V lost 0 bases, J lost 12 bases, and 15 bases lay in between. There are 13 residues in the CDR3. Germline V lookup: CDR1 SGDLS, CDR2 YYNGEE.

The chain is built from TRBV20-1 and TRBJ2-5, with 7 bases fitting TRBD1. V dropped 7 bases and J dropped 5; count of bases not matched to a gene: 4. The CDR3 runs to 11 residues. The germline gives CDR1 DFQATT, CDR2 SNEGSKA (reference sequence). CDR3 coding DNA: TGCAGTGGACAGGGAGACGAGACCCAGTACTTC. As protein: CSGQGDETQYF.

This chain links TRBV7-8 with TRBJ1-6; perhaps TRBD1 as D (5 bases). This CDR3 has 14 amino acids. Germline-derived CDR1 and CDR2 are SGHVS and FQNEAQ. Trimming left V 1 base short and J 10 bases short, with 11 bases between. Here the CDR3 reads CASSLEWGQSPLHF. For the CDR3, the DNA is TGTGCCAGCAGCTTAGAGTGGGGCCAGTCACCCCTCCACTTT. Drawing the rest from reference TRBV7-8 and TRBJ1-6, the complete variable domain is GAGVSQSPRYKVAKRGQDVALRCDPISGHVSLFWYQQALGQGPEFLTYFQNEAQLDKSGLPSDRFFAERPEGSVSTLKIQRTQQEDSAVYLCASSLEWGQSPLHFGNGTRLTVT.

The chain carries TRBV10-3 and TRBJ1-2; unclear D gene. The length of the CDR3 is 14 residues. CDR1 and CDR2 (germline): ENHRY, SYGVKD. The germline V and J ends were trimmed by 3 bases and 2 bases, with 10 bases remaining between them. CDR3 loop: CAISESAKNYGYTF. The CDR3 DNA is TGTGCCATCAGTGAATCGGCAAAAAACTATGGCTACACCTTC.

This clonotype has at least ten counts. The genes are TRBV5-1 and TRBJ1-2; unclear D gene. Trimming cost V 0 bases and J 0 bases, with 6 bases left between them. Germline lookup yields CDR1 SGHRS and CDR2 YFSETQ. The CDR3 is made up of 14 amino acids. Here the CDR3 reads CASSLGQANYGYTF. CDR3 coding DNA: TGCGCCAGCAGCTTGGGGCAAGCTAACTATGGCTACACCTTC.

This clonotype was seen a few times. The chain links TRBV7-9 to TRBJ2-7; 7 bases are a match to TRBD1. CDR1 and CDR2 (germline): SEHNR, FQNEAQ (reference sequence). This CDR3 contains 13 residues. The ends lost 9 bases at V and 3 bases at J; junction bases unmatched: 8. CDR3 region: CASSIAGGYEQYF. The CDR3 DNA follows: TGTGCCAGTAGTATTGCAGGGGGCTACGAGCAGTACTTC.

This clonotype has a single count. CDR3: CASSQALGTSGEKETQYF. The CDR3 DNA reads TGTGCCAGCAGCCAAGCCCTCGGGACTAGCGGAGAAAAAGAGACCCAGTACTTC. The rearrangement uses TRBV3-1 and TRBJ2-5, with 11 nucleotides matching TRBD2. V dropped 1 base and J dropped 3; count of bases not matched to a gene: 10. CDR1 is LGHDT and CDR2 is YNNKEL in the germline V gene (reference sequence). This CDR3 contains 18 residues.

The rearrangement links TRBV7-9 to TRBJ2-7; no reliable D call. The V end lost 5 bases, the J end lost 1 base, and 12 bases lay between the germline ends. Germline V CDR1 and CDR2: SEHNR, FQNEAQ (reference sequence). The CDR3 consists of 14 residues. The CDR3: CASSLVGQSYEQYF. CDR3 DNA sequence: TGTGCCAGCAGCCTCGTAGGCCAGTCCTACGAGCAGTACTTC.

The sample holds many counts of this clonotype. The rearrangement joins TRBV20-1 to TRBJ1-2; TRBD1 matches at 7 bases. With V trimmed by 0 bases and J by 4 bases, 8 bases remained unmatched. CDR3 size: 15 residues. Germline assignment: CDR1 DFQATT and CDR2 SNEGSKA (reference sequence). CDR3 nucleotide sequence: TGCAGTGCTAGAGATATCGAGGCAGGGGGCTATGGCTACACCTTC. The encoded protein is CSARDIEAGGYGYTF.

In regard to this clonotype: Because it lacks the conserved phenylalanine or tryptophan at the end, this CDR3 is likely a read error. V gene TRBV19 combines with J gene TRBJ2-7; D is unresolved. CDR3 length equals 13 residues. V shed 3 bases and J shed 2 bases, with 8 bases lying between them. Germline-derived CDR1 and CDR2 are LNHDA and SQIVND (reference sequence). The CDR3 is CASSMVGTYEQYL. CDR3 coding DNA: TGTGCCAGTAGTATGGTGGGAACCTACGAGCAGTACCTC.